The sequence of this TCR beta chain was determined in a study of cytomegalovirus exposure and HLA in healthy donors. Across the whole study: For the roughly 400 genotyped donors, approximately 82% fell within the Caucasian-associated ancestry cluster. Study-level results: In a later analysis, compared with equally common non-associated chains, HLA-associated beta chains were more expanded. Follow-up analysis found HLA locus-dependent TCR association rates, highest for DRB1 and lowest for HLA-C.

With respect to this clone: The antigen is not known.

PCR employed 60 Vbeta and 13 Jbeta primers. Profiled with immunoSEQ multiplex PCR; TCRdb holds only in-frame clones, not every one. The sample records some 130,000 clones, about four fifths being singletons. The sequence derives from a man between 25 and 39 years old in good health. The sequencing input was PBMCs.

CDR3 nucleotides: TGTGCCAGCAGCTTAGGGAATAGCGGGAAATACAATGAGCAGTTCTTC. This sequence encodes CASSLGNSGKYNEQFF. V and J are TRBV7-2 and TRBJ2-1, with 8 bases that match TRBD2. V was clipped by 1 base and J by 4 bases; unmatched bases: 6. The CDR3 has 16 residues. From germline, CDR1 is SGHTA and CDR2 FQGNSA.